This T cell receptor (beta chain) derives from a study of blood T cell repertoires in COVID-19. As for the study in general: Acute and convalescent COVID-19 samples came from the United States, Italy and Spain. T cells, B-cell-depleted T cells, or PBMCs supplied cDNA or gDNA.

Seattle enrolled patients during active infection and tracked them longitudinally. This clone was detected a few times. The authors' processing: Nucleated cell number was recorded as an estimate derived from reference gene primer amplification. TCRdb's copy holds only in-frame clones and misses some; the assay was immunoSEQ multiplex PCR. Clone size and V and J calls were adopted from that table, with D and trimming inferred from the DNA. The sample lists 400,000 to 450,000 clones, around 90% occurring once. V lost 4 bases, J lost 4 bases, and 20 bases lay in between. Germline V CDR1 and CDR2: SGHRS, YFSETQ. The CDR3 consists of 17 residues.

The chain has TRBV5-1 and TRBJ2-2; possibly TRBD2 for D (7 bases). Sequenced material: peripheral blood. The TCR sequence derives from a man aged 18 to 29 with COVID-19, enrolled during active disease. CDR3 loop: CASSIPGRGPTTGELFF. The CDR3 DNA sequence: TGCGCCAGCAGCATCCCCGGGCGGGGGCCGACCACCGGGGAGCTGTTTTTT.